The entry below describes one TCR beta chain. The target antigen is unknown. Survey-level immunoSEQ v3.0 assays were run. This table comes from immunoSEQ multiplex PCR, and its TCRdb copy is limited to in-frame clones, with some not included. The data show 25,000 to 35,000 clones, roughly 84% seen once. This sample is part of a study of long-term antiretroviral therapy in people with HIV. Study-level information: There is a gap of about a decade between the earliest samples and the later 2015 immediate-ART recommendation.

Findings and limits, study-wide: Clones that had undergone expansion before ART dominated the repertoire at all time points. Versus controls, repertoires in people with HIV had narrower CDR3 length ranges.

Every specimen provided about 1-10 million cryopreserved PBMC before DNA extraction took place. The ends were cut back, 1 base at V and 4 bases at J, with 14 bases in the middle. This CDR3 region has 17 residues. Per the germline V gene, CDR1 is SGHAT and CDR2 is FQNNGV. The origin of this receptor is a woman aged 25 to 45 with HIV. Source: unsorted PBMCs, taken 0.8 years after starting antiretroviral therapy. The chain uses TRBV11-2 and TRBJ1-6; D gene ambiguous. The CDR3 DNA sequence: TGTGCCAGCAGCTTAGCTCGATATGAATCGTATAATTCACCCCTCCACTTT. Translating gives CASSLARYESYNSPLHF.